These 18 T cell receptor beta chains originate from one sample sequenced in a study of glioma-infiltrating T cells after dendritic cell vaccination. Time point given: after dendritic cell vaccination, including at tumor progression/relapse. TCRdb keeps only in-frame clones here, not all; method: immunoSEQ multiplex PCR. The data show some 90,000 clones, over 75% seen once. The sequencing used blood, collected after dendritic cell vaccination. The receptors here all came from a human donor with glioblastoma.

The count of this clone is one. This chain joins TRBV7-8 and TRBJ2-1; D call uncertain. CDR3 length equals 13 residues. Germline V gene lookup returns CDR1 SGHVS and CDR2 FQNEAQ. Deletions cut 0 bases from V and 6 bases from J, with 6 bases between. CDR3 nucleotide sequence: TGTGCCAGCAGCTTAGCAGCGATCAATGAGCAGTTCTTC. Translated, it gives CASSLAAINEQFF. The entire variable domain, with the rest obtained from reference TRBV7-8 and TRBJ2-1, is as follows: GAGVSQSPRYKVAKRGQDVALRCDPISGHVSLFWYQQALGQGPEFLTYFQNEAQLDKSGLPSDRFFAERPEGSVSTLKIQRTQQEDSAVYLCASSLAAINEQFFGPGTRLTVL.

The chain links TRBV5-1 to TRBJ2-1, with D maybe TRBD2 (6 bases). Trimming cost V 0 bases and J 6 bases, with 19 bases left between them. Germline V gene data show CDR1 as SGHRS and CDR2 as YFSETQ. The CDR3 has 17 amino acids. In DNA form, the CDR3 reads TGCGCCAGCAGCTTGGGGGGCCTAGCGCGGGTTGGCAATGAGCAGTTCTTC. Its translation is CASSLGGLARVGNEQFF.

The chain joins TRBV7-3 to TRBJ2-1; D gene uncertain. CDR1 SGHTA and CDR2 FQGTGA come from the germline V gene. V was clipped by 4 bases and J by 6 bases, with 4 bases between them. This CDR3 is built from 11 residues. The CDR3 DNA is TGTGCCAGCAGCTCTTCCAATGAGCAGTTCTTC. It is translated as CASSSSNEQFF.

The chain employs TRBV7-9 and TRBJ2-1, with D unresolved. Germline V gene lookup returns CDR1 SEHNR and CDR2 FQNEAQ (reference sequence). This CDR3 spans 10 amino acids. V was clipped by 8 bases and J by 8 bases, with 7 bases between them. CDR3 coding DNA: TGTGCCAGCGGTCGAGATGAGCAGTTCTTC. The encoded protein is CASGRDEQFF.

This clone was counted once. V gene TRBV5-1 combines with J gene TRBJ1-2; a possible D gene is TRBD1 (6 bases). Germline V lookup: CDR1 SGHRS, CDR2 YFSETQ. V lost 0 bases and J 4 bases, leaving 10 bases between the germline ends. The CDR3 is 14 residues long. The CDR3 DNA reads TGCGCCAGCAGCTTGGGGGCAGGGGCCTATGGCTACACCTTC. This codes for CASSLGAGAYGYTF.

This chain connects TRBV30 to TRBJ1-2; 7 nucleotides line up with TRBD1. V trimming: 5 bases; J trimming: 8 bases; junction bases outside the gene matches: 20. Per the germline V gene, CDR1 is GTSNPN and CDR2 is SVGIG (reference sequence). This CDR3 contains 16 residues. The CDR3 bases are TGTGCCTGGCAGAGGTCGTTTAACAGGGGTTCGGCCGGCTACACCTTC. Amino acid sequence: CAWQRSFNRGSAGYTF.

A single count supports this clone. This chain links TRBV30 with TRBJ1-3, with 7 bases that match TRBD1. Trimming at V came to 0 bases and at J to 2 bases, leaving 1 base not matched to a gene. This CDR3 spans 14 amino acids. Germline loops: CDR1 GTSNPN, CDR2 SVGIG (reference sequence). Here the CDR3 reads CAWSVQGPGNTIYF. CDR3 nucleotide sequence: TGTGCCTGGAGTGTACAGGGGCCTGGAAACACCATATATTTT.

The chain employs TRBV2 and TRBJ1-3; the D is unclear. Between the trimmed V and J ends, which lost 7 bases and 1 base, there was a span of 14 bases. This CDR3 region has 15 residues. CDR1 and CDR2 from the germline V gene are SNHLY and FYNNEI. This chain's CDR3 is CASKGGTESGNTIYF. CDR3 sequence (DNA): TGTGCCAGCAAGGGAGGTACAGAATCTGGAAACACCATATATTTT.

V and J are TRBV5-4 and TRBJ2-1, with D possibly being TRBD2 (6 bases). The germline V and J ends were trimmed by 4 bases and 3 bases, with 8 bases remaining between them. The CDR3 is 13 amino acids. Germline values: CDR1 SGHNT, CDR2 YYREEE (reference sequence). The CDR3 DNA reads as TGTGCCAGCAGCCCGGGGGTCTACAATGAGCAGTTCTTC. Translation: CASSPGVYNEQFF.

This clone was picked up a small number of times. The chain couples TRBV5-4 to TRBJ1-4, with D perhaps TRBD1 (6 bases). This CDR3 comprises 16 residues. V was trimmed by 1 base and J by 3 bases, leaving 13 bases between them. CDR1 and CDR2 from the germline V gene are SGHNT and YYREEE (reference sequence). DNA of the CDR3: TGTGCCAGCAGCTTGTACGGTCAGGGGCCTAATGAAAAACTGTTTTTT. Protein sequence: CASSLYGQGPNEKLFF.

The V call is TRBV7-9, the J call TRBJ1-1; D might be TRBD1 (5 bases). This CDR3 has 11 residues. In germline, CDR1 is SEHNR, CDR2 FQNEAQ (reference sequence). V gave up 5 bases and J gave up 8 bases, with 9 bases separating them. Here the CDR3 DNA reads TGTGCCAGCAGCCCGGGGGGAGAAGCTTTCTTT. This codes for CASSPGGEAFF.

The chain has TRBV5-1 and TRBJ2-1; 9 bases fit TRBD1. CDR3 length: 15 amino acids. CDR1 and CDR2 from the germline V gene are SGHRS and YFSETQ. Germline trimming cut 4 bases from V and 8 bases from J; bases unmatched to any gene: 10. CDR3 protein: CASSLVGQGIDEQFF. The CDR3 DNA reads TGCGCCAGCAGCCTCGTGGGACAGGGCATCGATGAGCAGTTCTTC.

The V call is TRBV6-6, the J call TRBJ1-2; D remains unclear. In germline, CDR1 is MNHNY, CDR2 SVGAGI (reference sequence). This CDR3 contains 15 residues. Trimming removed 5 bases from V and 7 bases from J, with 20 bases in between. This chain's CDR3 is CASSNFERSFAGYTF. In DNA form, the CDR3 reads TGTGCCAGCAGTAATTTTGAGCGATCTTTCGCTGGCTACACCTTC.

This clone was found a few times. The J gene is TRBJ1-2, the V gene TRBV2; possible D gene TRBD1, 6 bases. CDR3 length: 16 residues. The germline gives CDR1 SNHLY, CDR2 FYNNEI. The germline V and J ends were trimmed by 6 bases and 1 base, with 18 bases remaining between them. Written as DNA, the CDR3 is TGTGCCAGCAGGGTATTACAGGGCCTTCGTAACTATGGCTACACCTTC. Encoded protein: CASRVLQGLRNYGYTF.

The chain links TRBV4-1 to TRBJ1-1, with a possible D match to TRBD1 (5 bases). The germline gives CDR1 MGHRA, CDR2 YSYEKL. Trimming removed 1 base from V and 3 bases from J, with 15 bases in between. CDR3 size: 16 residues. The CDR3 nucleotides are TGCGCCAGCAGCCAAGCCAGACAGTTCAGGGACACTGAAGCTTTCTTT. This codes for CASSQARQFRDTEAFF.

The V and J genes are TRBV14 and TRBJ1-2, with no clear D. CDR3 length equals 14 residues. The germline CDR1 and CDR2 sequences are SGHDN and FVKESK. The V end lost 1 base, the J end lost 4 bases, and 10 bases lay between the germline ends. CDR3 nucleotides: TGTGCCAGCAGCCAAGCTCATAGCGGCTATGGCTACACCTTC. It yields the protein CASSQAHSGYGYTF.

The CDR3: CASSQVQGGGNYGYTF. DNA for the CDR3: TGCGCCAGCAGCCAAGTACAGGGTGGGGGCAACTATGGCTACACCTTC. The chain employs TRBV4-1 and TRBJ1-2; a possible D gene is TRBD1 (6 bases). CDR1 and CDR2 from the germline V gene are MGHRA and YSYEKL. This CDR3 has 16 amino acids. V was pared by 1 base and J by 2 bases, with 14 bases between.

The J gene is TRBJ2-1, the V gene TRBV2; 11 bases agree with TRBD1. The CDR3 runs 15 residues. V was pared by 6 bases and J by 7 bases, with 8 bases of the junction left unmatched. Germline loops: CDR1 SNHLY, CDR2 FYNNEI. As DNA, the CDR3 is TGTGCCAGCAGCGGACAGGGGGCCAGTGGGAATGAGCAGTTCTTC. Amino acid sequence: CASSGQGASGNEQFF.